This T cell receptor beta chain was sequenced during a study of T cells in Graves' hyperthyroidism and ophthalmopathy. TCR beta CDR3 sequences were amplified from RNA transcripts. Carried out on the TCR CDR3, a first-round RT-PCR used the HTBI primer set. TCRdb re-derived calls from the multiplex PCR reads in MiXCR, one entry per CDR3 protein. In the table there are hundreds of thousands of distinct CDR3 sequences, around 15% of which are singletons. Extraction of PBMCs used 7.5 to 10 ml of fresh peripheral blood. This CDR3 has 16 amino acids. Germline V gene data show CDR1 as SGHVS and CDR2 as FQNEAQ. The V gene end was trimmed by 6 bases and the J gene end by 3 bases; junction bases not matched to a gene: 7. This clonotype has ten or more counts.

The material sequenced was blood. The chain combines TRBV7-8 with TRBJ2-2, with 10 bases identical to TRBD2. This TCR derives from a woman aged 18-29 years with Graves' hyperthyroidism. The CDR3 reads CASRFLAGEYTGELFF. The DNA for the CDR3 is TGTGCCAGCAGGTTTCTAGCGGGAGAATACACCGGGGAGCTGTTTTTT.